This T cell receptor (beta chain) was recorded in a study of CD8 T cells in Susac syndrome. Random hexamers primed reverse transcription of 0.5 to 1 ug RNA. Amplification of TCR beta CDR3 used immunoSEQ multiplex PCR across 54 Vbeta and 13 Jbeta. TCRdb itself ran the immunoSEQ multiplex PCR reads through MiXCR, one entry per CDR3 protein. This sample yields 170,000 or so distinct CDR3 sequences, of which about 93% are seen a single time; around 0.1% belongs to the top ten. From blood CD8+ and CD4+ T cells, TCR beta sequences were generated. TEMRA cells were FACS-enriched, with CD8+ and CD4+ T cells isolated negatively. The CDR3 contains 14 residues. Germline V CDR1 and CDR2: LGHNA, YNFKEQ. V dropped 4 bases and J dropped 3 bases, with 7 bases sitting between them.

The TCR originated in a human donor with multiple sclerosis. The sample was CD4+ T cells from PBMCs. V gene TRBV4-2 combines with J gene TRBJ2-6; D not resolved. CDR3 in amino acids: CASSPRVGANVLTF. As DNA, the CDR3 is TGTGCCAGCAGCCCCCGCGTTGGGGCCAACGTCCTGACTTTC.